Sequencing of this T cell receptor beta chain was carried out in a study of identical twins. TCRdb re-analysed the 5' RACE reads in MiXCR, keeping a single row per CDR3 protein. The sample includes roughly 250,000 distinct CDR3 sequences, more than 13% seen only once; the top ten take around 8.9%. Germline V gene sequence: CDR1 SGHTA, CDR2 FQGTGA. Trimming took 3 bases from V and 1 from J, leaving 6 bases between them. This CDR3 is 13 amino acids long. Sequences were obtained from memory (CD45RO+) T cells sorted from blood. The chain employs TRBV7-3 and TRBJ1-1; no clear D. The TCR sequence derives from a woman under 30 in good health. In nucleotides, the CDR3 is TGTGCCAGCAGCTTGTGGAAGAACACTGAAGCTTTCTTT. Its protein is CASSLWKNTEAFF.